These T cell receptor beta chains were read from a single sample in a study of OX40 agonist ivuxolimab in advanced cancers. This table comes from immunoSEQ multiplex PCR, and its TCRdb copy is limited to in-frame clones, with some not included. The table has 62,000 or so clones, roughly 86% seen once. Here the sequenced sample was CD4+ or CD8+ T cells sorted from blood, taken in a trial of the OX40 agonist ivuxolimab. All receptors come from an adult with an advanced solid tumor such as melanoma, head and neck, liver or kidney cancer. Both conserved end residues are part of each CDR3. Fields, in order: J gene, clone size, D gene, V gene, CDR3 DNA, CDR3 protein. D genes are given only for firm matches. Clone size is shown for a subset of rows, as once, few, many or a class of expanded clone.

J gene: TRBJ1-1
clone size: -
D gene: TRBD1
V gene: TRBV4-2
CDR3 DNA: TGTGCCAGCAGCCCTCACAGGGGAGGAGCTTTCTTT
CDR3 protein: CASSPHRGGAFF

J gene: TRBJ2-7
clone size: -
D gene: TRBD1
V gene: TRBV6-6
CDR3 DNA: TGTGCCAGCACCCTACGGTACAGGGGGCAAGGATACGAGCAGTACTTC
CDR3 protein: CASTLRYRGQGYEQYF

J gene: TRBJ1-2
clone size: -
D gene: -
V gene: TRBV9
CDR3 DNA: TGTGCCAGCAGCGTATTAGGGCGCGACTATGGCTACACCTTC
CDR3 protein: CASSVLGRDYGYTF

J gene: TRBJ1-2
clone size: -
D gene: -
V gene: TRBV6-5
CDR3 DNA: TGTGCCAGCAGTTACTCGATGGGCACGCCGATCACCTTC
CDR3 protein: CASSYSMGTPITF

J gene: TRBJ1-5
clone size: once
D gene: TRBD1
V gene: TRBV11-2
CDR3 DNA: TGTGCCAGCAGCCGGGACAGGCGTCAGCCCCAGCATTTT
CDR3 protein: CASSRDRRQPQHF

J gene: TRBJ2-2
clone size: -
D gene: -
V gene: TRBV12-5
CDR3 DNA: TGTGCTAGTGGGTTAAGCCGGGAGCTGTTTTTT
CDR3 protein: CASGLSRELFF

J gene: TRBJ2-5
clone size: -
D gene: -
V gene: TRBV18
CDR3 DNA: TGTGCCAGCTCATCAAACAGAGAAGAGACCCAGTACTTC
CDR3 protein: CASSSNREETQYF

J gene: TRBJ1-2
clone size: -
D gene: -
V gene: TRBV7-9
CDR3 DNA: TGTGCCAGCAGCTCGGGGACCGTCTATGGCTACACCTTC
CDR3 protein: CASSSGTVYGYTF

J gene: TRBJ2-7
clone size: -
D gene: -
V gene: TRBV19
CDR3 DNA: TGTGCCAGTAGTATTACGTACGGGACGAGGGTGTCGCTTGAGCAGTACTTC
CDR3 protein: CASSITYGTRVSLEQYF

J gene: TRBJ2-1
clone size: -
D gene: TRBD2
V gene: TRBV14
CDR3 DNA: TGTGCCAGCAGCTCGATTAGACTAGCGGGAGGCAATGAGCAGTTCTTC
CDR3 protein: CASSSIRLAGGNEQFF

J gene: TRBJ2-3
clone size: -
D gene: -
V gene: TRBV4-2
CDR3 DNA: TGTGCCAGCAGCCAAAGAGATACGCAGTATTTT
CDR3 protein: CASSQRDTQYF

J gene: TRBJ2-3
clone size: -
D gene: -
V gene: TRBV7-2
CDR3 DNA: TGTGCCAGCAGCTTAGGATTAGTAACAGATACGCAGTATTTT
CDR3 protein: CASSLGLVTDTQYF

J gene: TRBJ2-7
clone size: -
D gene: -
V gene: TRBV2
CDR3 DNA: TGTGCCAGCAGAGAAGGGACTCTGGGAGAGCAGTACTTC
CDR3 protein: CASREGTLGEQYF

J gene: TRBJ2-3
clone size: -
D gene: TRBD2
V gene: TRBV19
CDR3 DNA: TGTGCCAGTAGTATTGCTAGCGGGGGTGCAGATACGCAGTATTTT
CDR3 protein: CASSIASGGADTQYF

J gene: TRBJ2-1
clone size: -
D gene: TRBD1
V gene: TRBV6-5
CDR3 DNA: TGTGCCAGCAGTCGACAGGGTAACAATGAGCAGTTCTTC
CDR3 protein: CASSRQGNNEQFF

J gene: TRBJ1-2
clone size: few
D gene: -
V gene: TRBV9
CDR3 DNA: TGTGCCAGCAGCGTAGATACATCAGTCTATGGCTACACCTTC
CDR3 protein: CASSVDTSVYGYTF

J gene: TRBJ1-1
clone size: -
D gene: -
V gene: TRBV19
CDR3 DNA: TGTGCCAGTAGTATAGTGGGGGGGACCACTGAAGCTTTCTTT
CDR3 protein: CASSIVGGTTEAFF

J gene: TRBJ1-1
clone size: -
D gene: -
V gene: TRBV5-1
CDR3 DNA: TGCGCCAGCAGCCCGGGGGGCCCGGGAACGAACACTGAAGCTTTCTTT
CDR3 protein: CASSPGGPGTNTEAFF

J gene: TRBJ1-2
clone size: -
D gene: -
V gene: TRBV5-4
CDR3 DNA: TGTGCCAGCAGCTTGGAGGGGAGGGCGCATGGCTACACCTTC
CDR3 protein: CASSLEGRAHGYTF

J gene: TRBJ2-5
clone size: -
D gene: TRBD1
V gene: TRBV7-2
CDR3 DNA: TGTGCCAGCAGTCCTCGGACAGGCCAAGAGACCCAGTACTTC
CDR3 protein: CASSPRTGQETQYF

J gene: TRBJ2-7
clone size: -
D gene: TRBD1
V gene: TRBV18
CDR3 DNA: TGTGCCAGCTCACCGCGACAGGGGGCCGGCGAGCAGTACTTC
CDR3 protein: CASSPRQGAGEQYF

J gene: TRBJ2-1
clone size: -
D gene: TRBD2
V gene: TRBV2
CDR3 DNA: TGTGCCAGCGCTCGTCCTTGGGGGGGTGAGCAGTTCTTC
CDR3 protein: CASARPWGGEQFF

J gene: TRBJ2-6
clone size: few
D gene: -
V gene: TRBV29-1
CDR3 DNA: TGCAGCGTCATGAACTCTGGGGCCAACGTCCTGACTTTC
CDR3 protein: CSVMNSGANVLTF

J gene: TRBJ2-5
clone size: once
D gene: -
V gene: TRBV9
CDR3 DNA: TGTGCCAGCAGCGTAGAGGGTAGCGGGACCCAGTACTTC
CDR3 protein: CASSVEGSGTQYF

J gene: TRBJ1-1
clone size: -
D gene: TRBD1
V gene: TRBV5-5
CDR3 DNA: TGTGCCAGCAGCTTGGTCCCGACAGGGGTGAACACTGAAGCTTTCTTT
CDR3 protein: CASSLVPTGVNTEAFF

J gene: TRBJ2-7
clone size: -
D gene: -
V gene: TRBV7-2
CDR3 DNA: TGTGCCAGCAGCAGTCATCCAGGACTACCCTACGAGCAGTACTTC
CDR3 protein: CASSSHPGLPYEQYF